Shown below are 19 T cell receptor beta chains from a single sample sequenced in a study of T cells in localized non-small cell lung cancer. Measured with immunoSEQ multiplex PCR; TCRdb has only the in-frame clones, and not every one. The table lists around 20,000 clones, roughly nine tenths of them singletons. The source material was peripheral blood, sampled before any cancer treatment. The receptor set was obtained from a woman aged 35 to 69 with stage I lung adenocarcinoma.

The J gene is TRBJ2-7, the V gene TRBV27; D could derive from TRBD1 or TRBD2 (5 bases each). Trimming shortened V by 4 bases and J by 3 bases, and 13 bases separated the two germline ends. Germline lookup yields CDR1 MNHEY and CDR2 SMNVEV (reference sequence). The CDR3 contains 14 residues. The CDR3 DNA is TGTGCCAGCAGTTCCCTGGGACCGATCTACGAGCAGTACTTC. Protein sequence: CASSSLGPIYEQYF.

This chain uses TRBV7-2 with TRBJ2-6; TRBD2 matches at 11 bases. Germline trimming cut 2 bases from V and 2 bases from J; bases unmatched to any gene: 8. The CDR3 has 19 residues. The germline gives CDR1 SGHTA, CDR2 FQGNSA. The CDR3 DNA is TGTGCCAGCAGCTTACAGCGGCTAGCGGGAGGTACTGGGGCCAACGTCCTGACTTTC. Its protein is CASSLQRLAGGTGANVLTF.

V is TRBV9 and J is TRBJ2-1; TRBD1 agrees at 7 bases. CDR1 is SGDLS and CDR2 is YYNGEE in the germline V gene. The CDR3 extends over 15 amino acids. Trimming at V came to 3 bases and at J to 4 bases, leaving 7 bases not matched to a gene. CDR3 DNA sequence: TGTGCCAGCAGCGAGAGGACAGGAGCTTACAATGAGCAGTTCTTC. Protein sequence: CASSERTGAYNEQFF.

The chain combines TRBV7-9 with TRBJ2-3; 10 nucleotides align to TRBD1. Per germline, CDR1 SEHNR and CDR2 FQNEAQ (reference sequence). This CDR3 has 15 amino acids. V lost 5 bases, J lost 3 bases, and 5 bases stayed unmatched. In DNA form, the CDR3 reads TGTGCCAGCAGCCCACCGGGACAGGGGACAGATACGCAGTATTTT. Amino acids: CASSPPGQGTDTQYF.

The chain carries TRBV15 and TRBJ2-1, with 14 positions matching TRBD2. With 0 bases clipped from V and 9 bases from J, the junction kept 7 bases outside the gene matches. The CDR3 has 17 residues. Looked up from germline, CDR1 is LNHNV and CDR2 is YYDKDF (reference sequence). The CDR3 protein is CATSRDQTSGREGEQFF. CDR3 DNA sequence: TGTGCCACCAGCAGAGATCAGACTAGCGGGAGGGAGGGTGAGCAGTTCTTC.

The J gene is TRBJ2-5, the V gene TRBV7-9, with 9 bases aligning to TRBD2. Germline trimming cut 5 bases from V and 5 bases from J; bases unmatched to any gene: 6. CDR1 SEHNR and CDR2 FQNEAQ come from the germline V gene (reference sequence). The CDR3 runs 14 residues. The CDR3: CASSPGTSRETQYF. The CDR3 DNA sequence: TGTGCCAGCAGCCCCGGGACTAGCAGGGAGACCCAGTACTTC.

The chain recombines TRBV28 with TRBJ2-5, with 11 bases aligning to TRBD2. CDR1 and CDR2 from the germline V gene are MDHEN and SYDVKM. This CDR3 is built from 16 residues. Germline trimming cut 0 bases from V and 3 bases from J; bases unmatched to any gene: 3. CDR3 protein: CASSLWGSGREETQYF. The CDR3 coding sequence is TGTGCCAGCAGTTTATGGGGTAGCGGGAGGGAAGAGACCCAGTACTTC. The full variable domain, rest sourced from reference TRBV28 and TRBJ2-5, is DVKVTQSSRYLVKRTGEKVFLECVQDMDHENMFWYRQDPGLGLRLIYFSYDVKMKEKGDIPEGYSVSREKKERFSLILESASTNQTSMYLCASSLWGSGREETQYFGPGTRLLVL.

A single count supports this clone. This chain links TRBV5-1 with TRBJ1-2, with D unresolved. V was clipped by 7 bases and J by 0 bases, with 10 bases between them. The germline gives CDR1 SGHRS, CDR2 YFSETQ. The length of the CDR3 is 13 residues. The CDR3 protein is CASGDGPNYGYTF. The CDR3 bases are TGCGCCAGCGGAGATGGCCCTAACTATGGCTACACCTTC.

The chain combines TRBV9 with TRBJ2-7, with 8 bases fitting TRBD2. This CDR3 has 15 residues. The germline gives CDR1 SGDLS, CDR2 YYNGEE. Trimming cost V 0 bases and J 5 bases; bases outside gene matches: 7. CDR3 nucleotide sequence: TGTGCCAGCAGCGTAGCTGGTAGCGGGAAAGACGAGCAGTACTTC. This translates into CASSVAGSGKDEQYF.

J is TRBJ1-4 and V is TRBV29-1; possibly TRBD1 for D (5 bases). From germline, CDR1 is SQVTM and CDR2 ANQGSEA. This CDR3 has 14 amino acids. V lost 0 bases and J lost 6, with 11 bases in between. The CDR3 here is CSVEDSGADEKLFF. The CDR3 coding sequence is TGCAGCGTTGAAGATAGCGGGGCGGATGAAAAACTGTTTTTT.

Details on this clone: A read error may account for a junction end that differs from germline. The chain links TRBV29-1 to TRBJ2-5, with D tentatively TRBD1 (6 bases). Per the germline V gene, CDR1 is SQVTM and CDR2 is ANQGSEA. CDR3 size: 13 residues. The chain's CDR3 is CSLQGNDQETRYF. The CDR3 nucleotides are TGCAGCCTACAGGGAAACGACCAAGAGACCCGGTACTTC. The full variable domain, its missing parts supplied by reference TRBV29-1 and TRBJ2-5, is SAVISQKPSRDICQRGTSLTIQCQVDSQVTMMFWYRQQPGQSLTLIATANQGSEATYESGFVIDKFPISRPNLTFSTLTVSNMSPEDSSIYLCSLQGNDQETRYFGPGTRLLVL.

This rearrangement joins TRBV5-1 to TRBJ1-4; possibly TRBD1 for D (6 bases). This CDR3 comprises 15 residues. V was shortened by 4 bases and J by 6 bases, with 16 bases between the two germline ends. Germline assignment: CDR1 SGHRS and CDR2 YFSETQ. The DNA of the CDR3 is TGCGCCAGCAGCATCCAGGGGCCCTGGGATGAAAAACTGTTTTTT. Translating gives CASSIQGPWDEKLFF.

The chain links TRBV5-1 to TRBJ2-6; perhaps TRBD2 as D (5 bases). V lost 3 bases and J 1 base, leaving 11 bases between the germline ends. Per germline, CDR1 SGHRS and CDR2 YFSETQ. The CDR3 spans 16 residues. Here the CDR3 reads CASSSGVLSGANVLTF. Here the CDR3 DNA reads TGCGCCAGCAGCTCCGGGGTATTATCTGGGGCCAACGTCCTGACTTTC.

The V and J genes are TRBV9 and TRBJ1-1; D is undetermined. In germline, CDR1 is SGDLS, CDR2 YYNGEE. V lost 0 bases and J lost 5, with 14 bases in between. There are 15 residues in the CDR3. The CDR3 DNA reads TGTGCCAGCAGCGTAGTAACCGGAACTACGACTGAAGCTTTCTTT. Protein product: CASSVVTGTTTEAFF.

V is TRBV11-2 and J is TRBJ2-7; no definite D call. In germline, CDR1 is SGHAT, CDR2 FQNNGV. The CDR3 length is 15 residues. V was cut by 0 bases and J by 0 bases, with 9 bases left in between. The CDR3 spells CASSLDSISSYEQYF. The CDR3 coding sequence is TGTGCCAGCAGCTTAGATTCCATTAGCTCCTACGAGCAGTACTTC.

The chain is built from TRBV28 and TRBJ2-7; D is unresolved. CDR3 size: 14 residues. The V end was cut by 3 bases, the J end by 2 bases, with 11 bases between. Germline V lookup: CDR1 MDHEN, CDR2 SYDVKM. The CDR3 region has the DNA TGTGCCAGCAGTTTTAAGACACTTACCTACGAGCAGTACTTC. Its protein is CASSFKTLTYEQYF. The complete variable domain, with remaining parts taken from reference TRBV28 and TRBJ2-7, reads DVKVTQSSRYLVKRTGEKVFLECVQDMDHENMFWYRQDPGLGLRLIYFSYDVKMKEKGDIPEGYSVSREKKERFSLILESASTNQTSMYLCASSFKTLTYEQYFGPGTRLTVT.

V and J are TRBV11-1 and TRBJ1-3; 7 bases match TRBD1. J was trimmed by 3 bases and V by 5 bases; bases with no gene match: 7. CDR3 size: 15 residues. The V gene's germline CDR1 is SGHAT and CDR2 FQDESV (reference sequence). The CDR3 DNA follows: TGTGCCAGCAGCGAGGGACAGTTGGTTGGAAACACCATATATTTT. The encoded protein is CASSEGQLVGNTIYF. Based on the CDR3 plus reference TRBV11-1 and TRBJ1-3, the full variable domain is EAEVAQSPRYKITEKSQAVAFWCDPISGHATLYWYRQILGQGPELLVQFQDESVVDDSQLPKDRFSAERLKGVDSTLKIQPAELGDSAMYLCASSEGQLVGNTIYFGEGSWLTVV.

This chain uses TRBV5-1 with TRBJ1-1; 9 nucleotides match TRBD1. The CDR3 sequence is 14 residues long. J was trimmed by 5 bases and V by 2 bases; bases with no gene match: 4. The V gene's germline CDR1 is SGHRS and CDR2 YFSETQ. The CDR3 reads CASSFSGTGTEAFF. The CDR3 nucleotides are TGCGCCAGCAGCTTTTCCGGGACAGGGACTGAAGCTTTCTTT.

DNA of the CDR3: TGTGCCAGCAGTATGCAACCCGGGAACACCATATATTTT. Residues: CASSMQPGNTIYF. The V and J genes are TRBV7-9 and TRBJ1-3; D ambiguous. Germline V gene sequence: CDR1 SEHNR, CDR2 FQNEAQ (reference sequence). The ends were cut back, 6 bases at V and 7 bases at J, with 13 bases in the middle. The CDR3 runs to 13 residues. Full variable domain (outside the CDR3, taken from reference TRBV7-9 and TRBJ1-3): DTGVSQNPRHKITKRGQNVTFRCDPISEHNRLYWYRQTLGQGPEFLTYFQNEAQLEKSRLLSDRFSAERPKGSFSTLEIQRTEQGDSAMYLCASSMQPGNTIYFGEGSWLTVV.